Below, 21 T cell receptor beta chains from the same sample are listed, as sequenced in a study of blood T cell repertoires in COVID-19 (dated by TCRdb to 2020 to 2021). Libraries came from the immunoSEQ multiplex PCR assay. TCRdb mirrors the immuneACCESS table, restricted to in-frame sequences. Some clones are absent from its copies; in checked studies, under half trace to an unresolved V gene, and the reason for the others is unknown. The sample table lists 150,000 to 180,000 clones, 75% to 80% of them with a count of one. The ten largest clonotypes hold around 1.7% of the sample. Sequenced input: peripheral blood. All receptors derive from a man aged 80 or over with acute or convalescent COVID-19.

The chain joins TRBV29-1 to TRBJ2-2, with a possible D match to TRBD2 (6 bases). CDR3 length: 13 residues. CDR1 is SQVTM, CDR2 ANQGSEA, per germline. V was pared by 3 bases and J by 6 bases, with 11 bases between. The CDR3 loop reads CSVDREEAGELFF. The CDR3, as DNA: TGCAGCGTTGACAGGGAGGAGGCCGGGGAGCTGTTTTTT.

The V gene is TRBV28, the J gene TRBJ1-5, with D uncertain. Germline V gene sequence: CDR1 MDHEN, CDR2 SYDVKM. The germline V and J ends were trimmed by 3 bases and 0 bases, with 6 bases remaining between them. The length of the CDR3 is 14 residues. CDR3 sequence (DNA): TGTGCCAGCAGTTTGGCCAGTAGCAATCAGCCCCAGCATTTT. Its protein product is CASSLASSNQPQHF.

This clone was counted between two and nine times. The rearrangement joins TRBV15 to TRBJ2-5, with D possibly matching TRBD1 (6 bases). Trimming took 3 bases from V and 5 from J, leaving 16 bases between them. Germline-derived CDR1 and CDR2 are LNHNV and YYDKDF (reference sequence). The CDR3 is made up of 15 amino acids. The CDR3 region is CATSRNGQWGETQYF. CDR3 DNA sequence: TGTGCCACCAGCAGGAATGGACAGTGGGGGGAGACCCAGTACTTC.

This chain links TRBV11-1 with TRBJ1-4; TRBD1 matches at 10 bases. V gave up 5 bases and J gave up 6 bases; unmatched junction bases: 3. The CDR3 sequence is 14 residues long. The germline CDR1 and CDR2 sequences are SGHAT and FQDESV (reference sequence). The CDR3 protein is CASSAGQGDEKLFF. DNA for the CDR3: TGTGCCAGCAGCGCCGGACAGGGGGATGAAAAACTGTTTTTT.

This chain uses TRBV11-3 with TRBJ2-1, with 10 bases aligning to TRBD2. The CDR3 extends over 20 amino acids. V trimming: 3 bases; J trimming: 0 bases; junction bases outside the gene matches: 14. Germline V gives CDR1 SGHNT, CDR2 YENEEA. The CDR3, as DNA: TGTGCCAGCAGCTTGGGGGCTAGCGGGGGCCTCTCGAGCTCCTACAATGAGCAGTTCTTC. Its translation: CASSLGASGGLSSSYNEQFF.

The CDR3 region is CASSLRDSINEKLFF. Written as DNA, the CDR3 is TGCGCCAGCAGCTTGCGGGACTCCATTAATGAAAAACTGTTTTTT. This chain uses TRBV5-1 with TRBJ1-4, with D perhaps matching TRBD1 (5 bases). The CDR3 runs to 15 residues. Trimming removed 1 base from V and 4 bases from J, with 11 bases in between. Germline V gene lookup returns CDR1 SGHRS and CDR2 YFSETQ.

The V gene is TRBV7-9, the J gene TRBJ1-4, with 8 positions matching TRBD1. From germline, CDR1 is SEHNR and CDR2 FQNEAQ (reference sequence). V shed 5 bases and J 8 bases; nucleotides not matched to a gene: 10. The CDR3 runs 15 residues. Here the CDR3 reads CASSAGQGHREKLFF. CDR3 nucleotides: TGTGCCAGCAGCGCAGGACAGGGCCATCGAGAAAAACTGTTTTTT.

The V gene is TRBV6-5, the J gene TRBJ1-1, with a possible D match to TRBD1 (5 bases). The V end was cut by 0 bases, the J end by 7 bases, with 9 bases between. From germline, CDR1 is MNHEY and CDR2 SVGAGI. This CDR3 is 13 amino acids long. CDR3 region: CASSYSGGGEAFF. CDR3 nucleotides: TGTGCCAGCAGTTACTCGGGGGGGGGTGAAGCTTTCTTT.

The V and J genes are TRBV3-1 (or the pseudogene TRBV3-2) and TRBJ2-3, with 9 bases that match TRBD2. Germline V gene data show CDR1 as LGHDT and CDR2 as YNNKEL (reference sequence). This CDR3 comprises 16 residues. V gave up 1 base and J gave up 2 bases; unmatched junction bases: 4. The CDR3 region is CASSQAERGVTDTQYF. The CDR3 DNA sequence: TGTGCCAGCAGCCAAGCTGAGCGGGGGGTCACAGATACGCAGTATTTT.

The chain combines TRBV11-3 with TRBJ2-7; TRBD1 aligns across 10 bases. Germline values: CDR1 SGHNT, CDR2 YENEEA. The J segment lost 2 bases and the V segment lost 5 bases, leaving 6 bases of the junction unmatched. The CDR3 sequence is 15 residues long. CDR3 DNA: TGTGCCAGCAGCCGGGGGGGGACAGGGGCCTACGAGCAGTACTTC. Its translation: CASSRGGTGAYEQYF. Together with reference TRBV11-3 and TRBJ2-7, the CDR3 gives the full variable domain: EAGVVQSPRYKIIEKKQPVAFWCNPISGHNTLYWYLQNLGQGPELLIRYENEEAVDDSQLPKDRFSAERLKGVDSTLKIQPAELGDSAVYLCASSRGGTGAYEQYFGPGTRLTVT.

This rearrangement joins TRBV5-4 to TRBJ1-5; the match to TRBD1 covers 7 bases. The ends lost 0 bases at V and 5 bases at J; junction bases unmatched: 2. CDR3 length: 14 residues. Germline V lookup: CDR1 SGHNT, CDR2 YYREEE (reference sequence). Written as DNA, the CDR3 is TGTGCCAGCAGCTTGGGAGGGGGCGATCAGCCCCAGCATTTT. Translated: CASSLGGGDQPQHF.

The V and J genes are TRBV19 and TRBJ1-2, with D perhaps TRBD1 (5 bases). Germline loops: CDR1 LNHDA, CDR2 SQIVND (reference sequence). Trimming cost V 7 bases and J 4 bases, with 10 bases left between them. There are 12 residues in the CDR3. The CDR3 protein is CASTYGAYGYTF. Here the CDR3 DNA reads TGTGCCAGTACCTATGGGGCCTATGGCTACACCTTC.

The chain joins TRBV4-3 to TRBJ2-3, with TRBD1 as a possible D gene (6 bases). V lost 3 bases and J 3 bases, leaving 13 bases between the germline ends. This CDR3 region has 15 residues. In germline, CDR1 is LGHNA, CDR2 YSLEER. Here the CDR3 reads CASSQGAQGTDTQYF. For the CDR3, the DNA is TGCGCCAGCAGCCAGGGGGCCCAGGGGACAGATACGCAGTATTTT.

The V gene is TRBV24-1, the J gene TRBJ1-4, with 7 nucleotides matching TRBD1. V dropped 2 bases and J dropped 8; count of bases not matched to a gene: 7. The CDR3 sequence is 15 residues long. CDR1 is KGHDR, CDR2 SFDVKD, per germline. This CDR3 is CATSDSTGAGEKLFF. The CDR3 bases are TGTGCCACCAGTGATTCCACAGGGGCCGGGGAAAAACTGTTTTTT.

The CDR3 sequence: CASSQEGGLGTDTQYF. CDR3 DNA sequence: TGTGCCAGCAGCCAAGAGGGAGGGCTGGGCACAGATACGCAGTATTTT. The chain uses TRBV4-2 and TRBJ2-3, with 7 nucleotides matching TRBD2. CDR3 length equals 16 residues. Germline assignment: CDR1 LGHNA and CDR2 YNFKEQ. V trimming: 0 bases; J trimming: 1 base; junction bases outside the gene matches: 4.

The V call is TRBV14, the J call TRBJ1-5; the D is unclear. The CDR3 spans 16 residues. Looked up from germline, CDR1 is SGHDN and CDR2 is FVKESK. Trimming removed 0 bases from V and 2 bases from J, with 11 bases in between. The CDR3 spells CASSQDRVAGNQPQHF. DNA of the CDR3: TGTGCCAGCAGCCAAGATCGGGTCGCGGGCAATCAGCCCCAGCATTTT.

The V gene is TRBV6-5, the J gene TRBJ1-2; 9 nucleotides line up with TRBD1. Germline CDR1 is MNHEY and CDR2 is SVGAGI. There are 13 residues in the CDR3. Trimming at V came to 6 bases and at J to 7 bases, leaving 6 bases not matched to a gene. The CDR3 loop reads CASRPPTGGGYTF. The CDR3 DNA sequence: TGTGCCAGCAGGCCCCCGACAGGGGGTGGCTACACCTTC.

The chain uses TRBV7-9 and TRBJ2-5; D unclear. Germline-derived CDR1 and CDR2 are SEHNR and FQNEAQ (reference sequence). V was clipped by 5 bases and J by 5 bases, with 12 bases between them. The CDR3 has 13 residues. CDR3 DNA: TGTGCCAGCAGCCAGTTCGCCGGGGAGACCCAGTACTTC. Amino acids: CASSQFAGETQYF.

The gene calls are TRBV24-1 and TRBJ2-3; 11 bases are a match to TRBD1. Germline V gene data show CDR1 as KGHDR and CDR2 as SFDVKD. V shed 4 bases, J shed 1 base, and the junction held 6 bases outside the gene matches. The CDR3 consists of 17 residues. Here the CDR3 DNA reads TGTGCCACCAGTGACCCGGGACAGGGGGGAGGCACAGATACGCAGTATTTT. It translates to CATSDPGQGGGTDTQYF.

The chain links TRBV18 to TRBJ1-5, with a tentative D call TRBD1 (5 bases). Per germline, CDR1 KGHSH and CDR2 LQKENI. There are 12 residues in the CDR3. Trimming took 5 bases from V and 7 from J, leaving 9 bases between them. CDR3 in amino acids: CASSDSGQPQHF. The CDR3 bases are TGTGCCAGCTCAGACAGTGGGCAGCCCCAGCATTTT.

J is TRBJ2-3 and V is TRBV5-8; 10 bases line up with TRBD2. The J segment lost 2 bases and the V segment lost 0 bases, leaving 6 bases of the junction unmatched. Germline assignment: CDR1 SGHTS and CDR2 YDEGEE. This CDR3 is built from 17 residues. The CDR3 protein is CASSLGAAGGNTDTQYF. The CDR3 region has the DNA TGTGCCAGCAGCTTGGGCGCAGCGGGGGGGAACACAGATACGCAGTATTTT.